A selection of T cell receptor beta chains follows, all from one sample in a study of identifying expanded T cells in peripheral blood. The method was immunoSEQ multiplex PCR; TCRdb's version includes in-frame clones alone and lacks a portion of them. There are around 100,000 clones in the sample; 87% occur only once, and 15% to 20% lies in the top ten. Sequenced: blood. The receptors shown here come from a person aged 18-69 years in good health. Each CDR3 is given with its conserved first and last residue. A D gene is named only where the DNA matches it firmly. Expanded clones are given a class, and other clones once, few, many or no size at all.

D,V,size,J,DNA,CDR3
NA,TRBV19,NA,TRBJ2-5,TGTGCCAGTCCCCGGACAACCGGCTATCAAGAGACCCAGTACTTC,CASPRTTGYQETQYF
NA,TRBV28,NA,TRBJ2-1,TGTGCCAGCACCTCCCTTGGGGGACCCTACAATGAGCAGTTCTTC,CASTSLGGPYNEQFF
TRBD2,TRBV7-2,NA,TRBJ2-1,TGTGCCAGCAGCTTAGCTCTAGCGGGGGGGTTTCATGAGCAGTTCTTC,CASSLALAGGFHEQFF
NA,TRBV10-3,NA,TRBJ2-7,TGTGCCTCTGCTTGGGGGGCAAGCTCCTACGAGCAGTACTTC,CASAWGASSYEQYF
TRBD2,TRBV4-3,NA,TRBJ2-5,TGCGCCAGCAGCCAAGCGGTCAGCGGGGGCGAGGAGACCCAGTACTTC,CASSQAVSGGEETQYF
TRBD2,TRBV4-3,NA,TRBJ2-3,TGCGCCAGCAGCCAAATACTAGCGAGACTAGATACGCAGTATTTT,CASSQILARLDTQYF
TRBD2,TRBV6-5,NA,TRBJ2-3,TGTGCCAGCAGCCGGGGGGGGAGCACAGATACGCAGTATTTT,CASSRGGSTDTQYF
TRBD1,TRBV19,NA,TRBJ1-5,TGTGCCAGTAGCAAGGACCCACAGGGGACCCTTGGTTCGCCCCAGCATTTT,CASSKDPQGTLGSPQHF
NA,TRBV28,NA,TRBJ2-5,TGTGCCAGCAGTTTAAATAGGGGGTGGTACCAAGAGACCCAGTACTTC,CASSLNRGWYQETQYF
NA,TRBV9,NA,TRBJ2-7,TGTGCCAGCAGCGTAGCCCTGTCAGGGCTCAAGTGGGGGACCTACGAGCAGTACTTC,CASSVALSGLKWGTYEQYF
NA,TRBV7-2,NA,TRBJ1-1,TGTGCCAGCAGCCCCGGTATGAACACTGAAGCTTTCTTT,CASSPGMNTEAFF
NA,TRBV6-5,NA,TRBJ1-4,TGTGCCAGCAGCCCCGTGCGAGGCGAAAAACTGTTTTTT,CASSPVRGEKLFF
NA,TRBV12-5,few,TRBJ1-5,TGTGCTAGTGGTTTGGGCAATCAGCCCCAGCATTTT,CASGLGNQPQHF
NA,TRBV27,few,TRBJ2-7,TGTGCCAGCAGTTTAGGGACCTCCTACGAGCAGTACTTC,CASSLGTSYEQYF
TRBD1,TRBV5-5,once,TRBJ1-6,TGTGCCAGCAGCTCGACCCCAGGGGGTAATTCACCCCTCCACTTT,CASSSTPGGNSPLHF
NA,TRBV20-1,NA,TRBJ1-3,TGCAGTGCTATTTTAGACACCATATATTTT,CSAILDTIYF
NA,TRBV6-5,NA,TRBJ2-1,TGTGCCAGCAGTTTTCGGGGACTGGGACTCAATGAGCAGTTCTTC,CASSFRGLGLNEQFF
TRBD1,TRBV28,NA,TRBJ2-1,TGTGCCAGCAGTTCCGATATACAGGGGTGGGAGCAGTTCTTC,CASSSDIQGWEQFF
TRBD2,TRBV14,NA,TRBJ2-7,TGTGCCAGCAGCCAAGAAGGAAGTAGCGGGGGATTAGGGGAGCAGTACTTC,CASSQEGSSGGLGEQYF
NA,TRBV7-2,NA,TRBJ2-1,TGTGCCAGCAGCTGGCATTTCGAGACCGAGCAGTTCTTC,CASSWHFETEQFF
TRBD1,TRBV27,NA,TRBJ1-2,TGTGCCAGCAGTCCCGGGACAGGGTTTGGCTACACCTTC,CASSPGTGFGYTF
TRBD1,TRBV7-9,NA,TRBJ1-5,TGTGCCAGCAGCTCCGCAGGGGGCGAGAATCAGCCCCAGCATTTT,CASSSAGGENQPQHF
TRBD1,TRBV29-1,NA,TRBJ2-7,TGCAGCGTTCTGACAGGGGGACAGGAGCAGTACTTC,CSVLTGGQEQYF
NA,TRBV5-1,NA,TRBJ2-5,TGCGCCAGCAGCTTACTCGGAACCTTAAAAGAGACCCAGTACTTC,CASSLLGTLKETQYF
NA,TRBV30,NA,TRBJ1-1,TGTGCCTGGAGTGATGATCGAGAGGGGAACACTGAAGCTTTCTTT,CAWSDDREGNTEAFF
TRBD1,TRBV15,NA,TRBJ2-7,TGTGCCACCAGCAGAAGGACAGGGGGCCCTGCCGAGCAGTACTTC,CATSRRTGGPAEQYF
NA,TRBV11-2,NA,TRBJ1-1,TGTGCCAGCAGCCTCCAAATGGGGAACACTGAAGCTTTCTTT,CASSLQMGNTEAFF
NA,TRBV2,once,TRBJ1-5,TGTGCCACCCGACCAACAGGTGGGGATCAGCCCCAGCATTTT,CATRPTGGDQPQHF
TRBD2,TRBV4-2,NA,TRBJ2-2,TGTGCCAGCAGTCAGGGACTAGCGGACGTTCTCACCGGGGAGCTGTTTTTT,CASSQGLADVLTGELFF
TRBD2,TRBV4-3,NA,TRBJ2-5,TGCGCCAGCAGTAGGGTAGCGGGGGGGTTGAAGACCCAGTACTTC,CASSRVAGGLKTQYF
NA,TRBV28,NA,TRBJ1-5,TGTGCCAGCAGTTTGATCGGTCGCAATCAGCCCCAGCATTTT,CASSLIGRNQPQHF
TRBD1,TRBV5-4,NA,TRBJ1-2,TGTGCCAGCAGCTTCGGACAGGGGTATCATGGCGATCGGTCCTATGGCTACACCTTC,CASSFGQGYHGDRSYGYTF
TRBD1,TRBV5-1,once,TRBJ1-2,TGCGCCAGCAGCTTGGCGGGACAGGGAGAAGGCTACACCTTC,CASSLAGQGEGYTF
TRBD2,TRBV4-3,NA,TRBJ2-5,TGCGCCAGCAGCCAAGATGTTAGCGGGGGGCGGGAGACCCAGTACTTC,CASSQDVSGGRETQYF
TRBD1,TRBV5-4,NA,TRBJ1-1,TGTGCCAGCAGCGCCGGACAGGGGATTGGTACTGAAGCTTTCTTT,CASSAGQGIGTEAFF
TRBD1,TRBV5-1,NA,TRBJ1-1,TGCGCCAGCAGCGACAGGGTGGGGAACACTGAAGCTTTCTTT,CASSDRVGNTEAFF
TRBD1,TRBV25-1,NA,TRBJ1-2,TGTGCCAGCAGTGATCCGACAGGGGGTGTTTATGGCTACACCTTC,CASSDPTGGVYGYTF
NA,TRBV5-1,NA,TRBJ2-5,TGCGCCAGCAGTTTTTTCAGCGGTGAGACCCAGTACTTC,CASSFFSGETQYF
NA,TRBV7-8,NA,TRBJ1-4,TGTGCCAGCACGGATGGGGGAAAACTGTTTTTT,CASTDGGKLFF
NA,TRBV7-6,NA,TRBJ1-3,TGTGCCAGCAGCGCGTTCTGGCCCACTAGCTCTGGAAACACCATATATTTT,CASSAFWPTSSGNTIYF
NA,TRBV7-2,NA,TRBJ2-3,TGTGCCAGCAGCTTAGGATTCATGGATACGCAGTATTTT,CASSLGFMDTQYF
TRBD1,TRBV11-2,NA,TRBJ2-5,TGTGCCAGCAGCTTTAACAGGGGCGAAAAAGAGACCCAGTACTTC,CASSFNRGEKETQYF
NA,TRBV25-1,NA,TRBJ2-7,TGTGCCAGCTCCTCCCAGACAGCGGACGATGAGCAGTACTTC,CASSSQTADDEQYF
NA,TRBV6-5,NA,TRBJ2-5,NA,CASSTSVRETQYF
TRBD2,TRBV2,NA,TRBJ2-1,TGTGCCAGCAGCGGAAAGACTAGCGGTTGGAATGAGCAGTTCTTC,CASSGKTSGWNEQFF
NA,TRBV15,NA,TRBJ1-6,TGTGCCACCAGCAGAGATCCGGGAACAGATACTAATTCACCCCTCCACTTT,CATSRDPGTDTNSPLHF
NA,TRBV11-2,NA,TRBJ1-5,TGTGCCAGCAGCTTATATAGCAATCAGCCCCAGCATTTT,CASSLYSNQPQHF
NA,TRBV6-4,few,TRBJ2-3,TGTGCCAGCAGTGAAGCGGCTCAGACAGATACGCAGTATTTT,CASSEAAQTDTQYF
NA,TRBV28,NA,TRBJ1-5,TGTGCCAGCAGCCACCAAGCGGCGGATCAGCCCCAGCATTTT,CASSHQAADQPQHF
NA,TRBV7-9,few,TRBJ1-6,TGTGCCAGCAGCCTAGGGAATTCACCCCTCCACTTT,CASSLGNSPLHF
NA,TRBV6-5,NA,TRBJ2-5,TGTGCCAGCAGTTACTCGGCAACCGGGGGTTATGAGACCCAGTACTTC,CASSYSATGGYETQYF
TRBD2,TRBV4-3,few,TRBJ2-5,TGCGCCAGCAGCCAAGATGGGGCTAGCGGGGCTGAGACCCAGTACTTC,CASSQDGASGAETQYF
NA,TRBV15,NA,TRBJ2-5,TGTGCCACCAGCAGGGAAACCGTAGTTCTGACCCAGTACTTC,CATSRETVVLTQYF